These T cell receptor beta chains were read from a single sample in a study of T cell responses to AZD1222 COVID-19 vaccine. The data were produced by immunoSEQ multiplex PCR, yet TCRdb's version contains in-frame clones alone and is incomplete. The sample carries about 110,000 clones, about 94% recorded once. This specimen consisted of peripheral blood, obtained 28 days after the second AZD1222 dose. These receptors all stem from an adult who received the AZD1222 COVID-19 vaccine. Both conserved end residues are part of each CDR3. Fields, in order: D gene, V gene, clone size, J gene, CDR3 protein, CDR3 DNA. A D gene is named only where the DNA matches it firmly. Clone sizes are given selectively: once, few, many, or a class where the clone is expanded.

-	TRBV19	few	TRBJ1-2	CASHPQPGGYGYTF	TGTGCCAGCCATCCCCAGCCAGGAGGCTATGGCTACACCTTC
-	TRBV29-1	-	TRBJ2-5	CSVGGVPTDEETQYF	TGCAGCGTTGGAGGCGTTCCAACGGATGAAGAGACCCAGTACTTC
-	TRBV5-8	-	TRBJ1-4	CASSFGKIATNEKLFF	TGTGCCAGCAGCTTCGGAAAGATTGCAACTAATGAAAAACTGTTTTTT
-	TRBV19	once	TRBJ1-1	CASSPTANAEAFF	TGTGCCAGTAGTCCGACAGCAAACGCTGAAGCTTTCTTT
TRBD1	TRBV7-9	-	TRBJ1-6	CASSFQQGSALHF	TGTGCCAGCAGCTTCCAACAGGGGTCCGCCCTCCACTTT
-	TRBV25-1	-	TRBJ1-2	CASRRGMNYGYTF	TGTGCCAGCAGAAGGGGTATGAACTATGGCTACACCTTC
-	TRBV7-7	large	TRBJ2-1	CASSLSQNEQFF	TGTGCCAGCAGCTTATCACAGAATGAGCAGTTCTTC
-	TRBV20-1	-	TRBJ2-7	CSAFSGDKQYF	TGCAGTGCTTTTAGCGGCGATAAGCAGTACTTC
TRBD1	TRBV6-5	-	TRBJ1-2	CASSTGQPPGGYTF	TGTGCCAGCAGCACGGGACAGCCCCCCGGGGGCTACACCTTC
-	TRBV3-1/TRBV3-2	-	TRBJ2-1	CASSHRAGYNEQFF	TGTGCCAGCAGCCATCGCGCCGGTTACAATGAGCAGTTCTTC
TRBD1	TRBV4-1	-	TRBJ1-1	CASSHSGTGALNTEAFF	TGCGCCAGCAGCCACTCCGGGACAGGGGCACTGAACACTGAAGCTTTCTTT
-	TRBV25-1	-	TRBJ1-2	CASSESQGQSYGYTF	TGTGCCAGCAGTGAATCCCAAGGACAGAGCTATGGCTACACCTTC
-	TRBV7-2	-	TRBJ1-5	CASSFRFGGDQPQHF	TGTGCCAGCAGCTTTAGGTTCGGGGGTGATCAGCCCCAGCATTTT
-	TRBV6-4	-	TRBJ2-1	CASSEQGENNEQFF	TGTGCCAGCAGTGAACAGGGTGAAAACAATGAGCAGTTCTTC
TRBD2	TRBV19	-	TRBJ2-1	CASSHQLAGFHNEQFF	TGTGCCAGTAGTCATCAACTAGCGGGATTTCACAATGAGCAGTTCTTC
-	TRBV4-1	-	TRBJ1-5	CASSQVGGGVGQPQHF	TGCGCCAGCAGCCAAGTGGGTGGCGGGGTGGGTCAGCCCCAGCATTTT
-	TRBV15	-	TRBJ1-2	CATSRGQGAVYGYTF	TGTGCCACCAGCAGGGGCCAAGGGGCGGTCTATGGCTACACCTTC
TRBD1	TRBV7-9	-	TRBJ2-1	CASSYPGQGYEQFF	TGTGCCAGCAGCTACCCGGGACAGGGTTATGAGCAGTTCTTC
TRBD1	TRBV7-6	-	TRBJ1-6	CASSSHPGTGSHPLHF	TGTGCCAGCAGCTCCCACCCCGGGACAGGGTCCCATCCCCTCCACTTT
TRBD1	TRBV7-2	-	TRBJ1-6	CASSVGQGHNSPLHF	TGTGCCAGCAGCGTCGGACAGGGTCATAATTCACCCCTCCACTTT
-	TRBV5-5	-	TRBJ2-3	CASSPGNDPLPDTQYF	TGTGCCAGCAGCCCCGGGAACGACCCATTGCCAGATACGCAGTATTTT
-	TRBV5-6	-	TRBJ2-3	CASSAGGTDTQYF	TGTGCCAGCAGCGCCGGGGGCACAGATACGCAGTATTTT
-	TRBV7-9	-	TRBJ2-2	CASSLTERELFF	TGTGCCAGCAGCCTGACCGAACGGGAGCTGTTTTTT
TRBD1	TRBV7-9	-	TRBJ2-7	CASSHGTGRSGYEQYF	TGTGCCAGCAGCCATGGGACAGGTCGGTCGGGGTACGAGCAGTACTTC
-	TRBV6-5	-	TRBJ2-7	CASRPPGAYEQYF	TGTGCCAGCAGGCCACCGGGGGCCTACGAGCAGTACTTC
TRBD1	TRBV7-2	-	TRBJ1-2	CASSERQGGGYTF	TGTGCCAGCAGCGAAAGACAGGGTGGTGGCTACACCTTC
-	TRBV4-1	once	TRBJ2-7	CASSPLGTSRPPEQYF	TGCGCCAGCAGCCCCTTGGGAACTAGTCGTCCCCCCGAGCAGTACTTC
-	TRBV5-1	-	TRBJ2-2	CASSLLGNTGELFF	TGCGCCAGCAGCTTGTTAGGGAACACCGGGGAGCTGTTTTTT
TRBD1	TRBV6-5	-	TRBJ1-4	CASNRDRDWYEKLFF	TGTGCCAGCAACCGGGACAGGGATTGGTATGAAAAACTGTTTTTT
-	TRBV12-5	-	TRBJ2-5	CASDLAGTALIQETQYF	TGTGCTAGTGACCTAGCCGGGACCGCGCTCATCCAAGAGACCCAGTACTTC
TRBD1	TRBV7-2	-	TRBJ1-4	CASRRTQGATNEKLFF	TGTGCCAGCAGGCGTACACAGGGGGCAACTAATGAAAAACTGTTTTTT
TRBD1	TRBV6-5	once	TRBJ1-2	CASSPRDRESGGYTF	TGTGCCAGCAGTCCCCGGGACAGGGAATCTGGAGGCTACACCTTC
-	TRBV3-1/TRBV3-2	-	TRBJ2-5	CASSRADQETQYF	TGTGCCAGCAGCCGAGCGGACCAAGAGACCCAGTACTTC
-	TRBV20-1	-	TRBJ2-7	CSATGDREQYF	TGCAGTGCCACAGGAGACAGGGAGCAGTACTTC
-	TRBV6-1	-	TRBJ2-6	CASSEQGSGANVLTF	TGTGCCAGCAGTGAACAGGGATCTGGGGCCAACGTCCTGACTTTC
-	TRBV2	-	TRBJ1-1	CASVLQVGNTEAFF	TGTGCCAGCGTACTACAGGTCGGGAACACTGAAGCTTTCTTT
-	TRBV24-1	-	TRBJ2-3	CATSDAQSRTDTQYF	TGTGCCACCAGTGATGCCCAATCGCGCACAGATACGCAGTATTTT
TRBD2	TRBV2	-	TRBJ2-7	CASSEGTSDLYEQYF	TGTGCCAGCAGTGAGGGGACTAGCGACCTCTACGAGCAGTACTTC
-	TRBV10-3	-	TRBJ2-2	CAIGGAENTGELFF	TGTGCCATCGGGGGGGCAGAGAACACCGGGGAGCTGTTTTTT
-	TRBV2	-	TRBJ1-5	CASSDRYNQPQHF	TGTGCCAGCAGTGATCGGTACAATCAGCCCCAGCATTTT
-	TRBV30	-	TRBJ1-2	CAWSQGNGYTF	TGTGCCTGGAGCCAGGGCAATGGCTACACCTTC
-	TRBV27	once	TRBJ1-4	CASSRLGLKSTNEKLFF	TGTGCCAGCAGTAGGCTAGGGCTCAAGTCAACTAATGAAAAACTGTTTTTT
-	TRBV5-1	-	TRBJ2-7	CASSLESSYEQYF	TGCGCCAGCAGCTTAGAGAGCTCCTACGAGCAGTACTTC
TRBD1	TRBV19	-	TRBJ1-5	CASSGQGTNQPQHF	TGTGCCAGCAGCGGACAGGGGACTAATCAGCCCCAGCATTTT